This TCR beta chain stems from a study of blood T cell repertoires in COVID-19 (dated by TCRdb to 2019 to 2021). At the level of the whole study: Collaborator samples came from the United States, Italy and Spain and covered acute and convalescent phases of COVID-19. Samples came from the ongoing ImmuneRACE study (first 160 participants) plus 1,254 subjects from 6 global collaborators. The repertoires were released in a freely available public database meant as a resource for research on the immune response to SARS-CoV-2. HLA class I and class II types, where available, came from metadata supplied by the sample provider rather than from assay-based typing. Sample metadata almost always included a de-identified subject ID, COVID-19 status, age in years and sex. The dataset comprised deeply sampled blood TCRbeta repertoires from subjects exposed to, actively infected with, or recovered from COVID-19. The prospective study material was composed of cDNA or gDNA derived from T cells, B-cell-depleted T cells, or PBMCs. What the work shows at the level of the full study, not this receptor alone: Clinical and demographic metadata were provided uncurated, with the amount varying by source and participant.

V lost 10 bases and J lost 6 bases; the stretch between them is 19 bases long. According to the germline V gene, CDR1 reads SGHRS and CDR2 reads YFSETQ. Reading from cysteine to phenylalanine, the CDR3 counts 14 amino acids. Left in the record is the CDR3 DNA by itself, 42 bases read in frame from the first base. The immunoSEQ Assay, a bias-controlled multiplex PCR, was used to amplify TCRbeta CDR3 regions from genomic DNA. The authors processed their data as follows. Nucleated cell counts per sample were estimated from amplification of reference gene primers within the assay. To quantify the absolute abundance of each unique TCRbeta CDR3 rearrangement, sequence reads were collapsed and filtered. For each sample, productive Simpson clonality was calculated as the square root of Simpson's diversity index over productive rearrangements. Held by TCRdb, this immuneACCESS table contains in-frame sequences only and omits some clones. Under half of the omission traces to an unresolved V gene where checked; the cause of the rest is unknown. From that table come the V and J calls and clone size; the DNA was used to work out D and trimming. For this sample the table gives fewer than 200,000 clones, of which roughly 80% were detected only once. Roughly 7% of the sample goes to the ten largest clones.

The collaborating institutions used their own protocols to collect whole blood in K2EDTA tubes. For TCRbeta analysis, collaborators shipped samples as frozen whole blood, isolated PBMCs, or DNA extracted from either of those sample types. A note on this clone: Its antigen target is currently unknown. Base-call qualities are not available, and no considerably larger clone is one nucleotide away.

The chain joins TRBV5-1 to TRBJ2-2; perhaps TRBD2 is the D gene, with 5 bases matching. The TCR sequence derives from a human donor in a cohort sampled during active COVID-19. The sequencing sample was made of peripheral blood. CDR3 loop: CASAVLPSSGELFF. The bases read TGCGCCTCCGCCGTACTCCCTAGCTCCGGGGAGCTGTTTTTT.